The clone carrying this TCR beta chain has at least ten counts. Its specificity is not known. Preparation of the unsorted libraries drew on 2 million PBMCs stored at -80 C. The data stem from a study of neurological immune-mediated disorders. Findings and limits, study-wide: None of the features examined (clinical or MRI) was associated with the multiple sclerosis repertoire cluster. The level of TCR clonal expansion was highest in patients with HTLV-1-associated myelopathy and lowest in multiple sclerosis, where it fell below the level seen in healthy controls.

Trimming left V 1 base short and J 11 bases short, with 11 bases between. CDR1 and CDR2 (germline): SGHTA, FQGNSA. The CDR3 contains 13 residues. The method for making cDNA was 5'RACE, and it used 10-nucleotide random UMIs. TCRdb processed the 5' RACE reads anew with MiXCR; each CDR3 protein has one entry. The data hold 20,000 to 30,000 distinct CDR3 sequences, with roughly 2.5% observed a single time. This chain connects TRBV7-2 to TRBJ1-4, with D unclear. The TCR was taken from a woman aged 50 to 60 with multiple sclerosis. The sample comprised PBMCs. The CDR3 reads CASSLGIGTKLFF. The CDR3 DNA sequence: TGTGCCAGCAGCTTAGGTATCGGAACGAAACTGTTTTTT.